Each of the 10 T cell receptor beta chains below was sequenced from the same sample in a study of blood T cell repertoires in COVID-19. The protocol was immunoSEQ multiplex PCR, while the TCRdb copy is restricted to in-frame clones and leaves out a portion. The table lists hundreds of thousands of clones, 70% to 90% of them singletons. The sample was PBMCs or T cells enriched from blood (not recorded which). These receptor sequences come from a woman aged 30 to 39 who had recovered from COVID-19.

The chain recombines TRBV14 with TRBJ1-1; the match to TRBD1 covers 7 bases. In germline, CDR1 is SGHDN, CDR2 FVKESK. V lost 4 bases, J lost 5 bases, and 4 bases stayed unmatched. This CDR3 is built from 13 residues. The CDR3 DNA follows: TGTGCCAGCAGCCTAACAGGGGATACTGAAGCTTTCTTT. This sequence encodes CASSLTGDTEAFF.

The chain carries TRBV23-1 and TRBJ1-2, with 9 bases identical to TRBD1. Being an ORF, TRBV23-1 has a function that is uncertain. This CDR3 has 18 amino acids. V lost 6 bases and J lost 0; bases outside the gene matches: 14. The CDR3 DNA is TGCGCCAGCAGCCACGACCTACGGGGGACAGGGACTAACTATGGCTACACCTTC. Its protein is CASSHDLRGTGTNYGYTF.

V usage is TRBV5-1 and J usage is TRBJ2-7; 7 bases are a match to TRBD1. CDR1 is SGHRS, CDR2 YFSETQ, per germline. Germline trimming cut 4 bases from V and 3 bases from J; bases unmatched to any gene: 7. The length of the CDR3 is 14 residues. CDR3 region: CASSVPGTVYEQYF. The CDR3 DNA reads TGCGCCAGCAGCGTCCCCGGGACAGTCTACGAGCAGTACTTC.

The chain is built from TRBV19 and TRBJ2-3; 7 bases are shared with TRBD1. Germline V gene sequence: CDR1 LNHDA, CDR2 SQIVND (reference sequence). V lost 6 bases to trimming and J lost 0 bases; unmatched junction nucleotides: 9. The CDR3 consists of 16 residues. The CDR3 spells CASRRDSLSSTDTQYF. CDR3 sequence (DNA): TGTGCCAGTAGGAGGGACAGTCTCTCTAGCACAGATACGCAGTATTTT. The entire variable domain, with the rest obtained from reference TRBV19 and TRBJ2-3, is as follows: DGGITQSPKYLFRKEGQNVTLSCEQNLNHDAMYWYRQDPGQGLRLIYYSQIVNDFQKGDIAEGYSVSREKKESFPLTVTSAQKNPTAFYLCASRRDSLSSTDTQYFGPGTRLTVL.

CDR3 bases: TGTGCCAGCAGCTTAAAAGGGAGTAATTCACCCCTCCACTTT. Its translation is CASSLKGSNSPLHF. The genes are TRBV7-3 and TRBJ1-6; D unresolved. Germline CDR1 is SGHTA and CDR2 is FQGTGA. The V and J ends lost 1 base and 6 bases respectively, with 7 bases between them. The CDR3 consists of 14 residues.

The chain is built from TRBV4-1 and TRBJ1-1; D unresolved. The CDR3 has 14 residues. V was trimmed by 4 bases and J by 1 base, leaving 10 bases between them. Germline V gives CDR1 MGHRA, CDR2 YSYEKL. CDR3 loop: CASSRPEGNTEAFF. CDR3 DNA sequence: TGCGCCAGCAGCCGACCGGAGGGGAACACTGAAGCTTTCTTT.

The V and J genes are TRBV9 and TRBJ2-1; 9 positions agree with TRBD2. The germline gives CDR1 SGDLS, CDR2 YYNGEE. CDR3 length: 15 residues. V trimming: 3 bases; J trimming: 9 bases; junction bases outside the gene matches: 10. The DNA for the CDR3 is TGTGCCAGCAGCGGCATGGCGGGGGGGCGAAGTGAGCAGTTCTTC. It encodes CASSGMAGGRSEQFF.

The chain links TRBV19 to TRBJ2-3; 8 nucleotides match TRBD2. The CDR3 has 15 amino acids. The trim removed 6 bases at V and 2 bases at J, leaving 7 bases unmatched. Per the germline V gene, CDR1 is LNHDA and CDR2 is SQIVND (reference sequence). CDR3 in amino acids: CASRSGGRHTDTQYF. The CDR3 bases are TGTGCCAGTAGGTCCGGCGGGAGGCACACAGATACGCAGTATTTT. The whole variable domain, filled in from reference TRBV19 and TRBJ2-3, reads DGGITQSPKYLFRKEGQNVTLSCEQNLNHDAMYWYRQDPGQGLRLIYYSQIVNDFQKGDIAEGYSVSREKKESFPLTVTSAQKNPTAFYLCASRSGGRHTDTQYFGPGTRLTVL.

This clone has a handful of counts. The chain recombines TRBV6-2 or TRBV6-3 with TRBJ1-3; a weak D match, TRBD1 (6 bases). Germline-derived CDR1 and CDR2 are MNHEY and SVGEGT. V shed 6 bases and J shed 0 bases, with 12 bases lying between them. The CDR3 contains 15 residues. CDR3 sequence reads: CASSARTASGNTIYF. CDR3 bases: TGTGCCAGCAGCGCCAGGACAGCCTCTGGAAACACCATATATTTT.

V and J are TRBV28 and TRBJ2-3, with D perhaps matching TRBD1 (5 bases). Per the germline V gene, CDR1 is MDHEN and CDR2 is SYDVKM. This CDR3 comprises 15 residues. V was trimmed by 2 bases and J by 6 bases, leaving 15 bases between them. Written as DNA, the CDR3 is TGTGCCAGCAGTTTACGACAGCTCTCGGTGGATACGCAGTATTTT. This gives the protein CASSLRQLSVDTQYF.